The 7 T cell receptor beta chains in this list originate from one sample, sequenced in a study of T cell repertoires in cytomegalovirus infection. TCRdb redid the calling of the reads with MiXCR, one entry per CDR3 protein. The table has roughly 570,000 distinct CDR3 sequences, approximately 40% seen once. Their recognized antigens are unknown. This specimen was cultured PBMCs, taken from culture after CMV antigen stimulation. The source of these receptors is a human donor in good health (CMV status not recorded). Some clones in this sample may be carry-over from other donors' samples.

This clonotype was recorded a few times. The rearrangement uses TRBV6-6 and TRBJ2-7, with no clear D. Trimming stripped 7 bases from V and 1 base from J, with 14 bases between. This CDR3 is 14 amino acids long. Germline-derived CDR1 and CDR2 are MNHNY and SVGAGI (reference sequence). As DNA, the CDR3 is TGTGCCAGCACCCGGACCTACAATTCCTACGAGCAGTACTTC. It yields the protein CASTRTYNSYEQYF.

V gene TRBV11-2 combines with J gene TRBJ2-3; 10 bases agree with TRBD2. This CDR3 spans 21 amino acids. Trimming removed 1 base from V and 0 bases from J; junction bases left unmatched: 16. Germline V gives CDR1 SGHAT, CDR2 FQNNGV. CDR3 sequence (DNA): TGTGCCAGCAGCTTAGTTTTCCGGAGGACGGCTAGCGGGAGTAGCACAGATACGCAGTATTTT. Encoded protein: CASSLVFRRTASGSSTDTQYF.

V gene TRBV28 combines with J gene TRBJ1-5; D remains unclear. CDR1 and CDR2 (germline): MDHEN, SYDVKM. The CDR3 runs to 14 residues. Trimming cost V 8 bases and J 7 bases, with 18 bases left between them. CDR3 loop: CASPPARGSQPQHF. CDR3 DNA: TGTGCCAGCCCACCCGCCCGGGGTAGCCAGCCCCAGCATTTT. Supplemented by reference TRBV28 and TRBJ1-5, the full variable domain reads DVKVTQSSRYLVKRTGEKVFLECVQDMDHENMFWYRQDPGLGLRLIYFSYDVKMKEKGDIPEGYSVSREKKERFSLILESASTNQTSMYLCASPPARGSQPQHFGDGTRLSIL.

The chain uses TRBV20-1 and TRBJ2-7, with a tentative D call TRBD1 (6 bases). Germline V gene data show CDR1 as DFQATT and CDR2 as SNEGSKA (reference sequence). The CDR3 spans 13 residues. V shed 2 bases and J shed 2 bases, with 10 bases lying between them. The CDR3 DNA is TGCAGTGCTAGAAGGGACACTGCCTACGAGCAGTACTTC. Protein: CSARRDTAYEQYF.

This chain uses TRBV11-1 with TRBJ2-1; 7 positions agree with TRBD2. The V gene's germline CDR1 is SGHAT and CDR2 FQDESV (reference sequence). This CDR3 spans 16 amino acids. Germline trimming cut 3 bases from V and 0 bases from J; bases unmatched to any gene: 5. CDR3 region: CASSFSGGSSYNEQFF. The CDR3 DNA is TGTGCCAGCAGCTTTTCCGGGGGGAGCTCCTACAATGAGCAGTTCTTC.

This clonotype was detected only a few times. The chain couples TRBV6-6 to TRBJ2-2; TRBD2 matches 9 bases. This CDR3 is built from 17 residues. Trimming cost V 6 bases and J 5 bases; bases outside gene matches: 13. The germline V gene encodes CDR1 MNHNY and CDR2 SVGAGI (reference sequence). The DNA for the CDR3 is TGTGCCAGCAGACCCCCTGACGCGGGGGGGTGGACCGGGGAGCTGTTTTTT. Amino acids: CASRPPDAGGWTGELFF.

The J gene is TRBJ1-5, the V gene TRBV6-1; D not certain. Germline-derived CDR1 and CDR2 are MNHNS and SASEGT. The CDR3 runs 15 residues. The V end lost 2 bases, the J end lost 1 base, and 9 bases lay between the germline ends. The CDR3 nucleotides read TGTGCCAGCAGTGAACCCCCCCTAAGCAATCAGCCCCAGCATTTT. It specifies CASSEPPLSNQPQHF.